The rows below give T cell receptor beta chains drawn from one sample of a study of CD8+CD57+ T cells in acquired aplastic anemia. One entry per CDR3 protein, called by TCRdb with MiXCR from the reads. The sample lists 200,000 to 250,000 distinct CDR3 sequences, approximately 65% occurring once. Sequencing was performed on sorted CD4+, CD8+, or CD8+CD57+ T cells (not recorded which) from PBMCs. These receptor sequences come from a human donor with aplastic anemia. Both conserved end residues are part of each CDR3. The order of the fields is J gene, V gene, clone size, D gene, CDR3 protein, CDR3 DNA. A D gene is named only where the DNA matches it firmly. Size tells how often a clone was seen (once, few, many) or the class of an expanded clone, and some rows leave it out.

>TRBJ1-6|TRBV20-1|NA|TRBD1
CSANRQGGSPLHF
TGCAGTGCTAACCGACAGGGGGGTTCACCCCTCCACTTT
>TRBJ2-7|TRBV20-1|once|TRBD2
CSASGPEYYEQYF
TGCAGCGCTAGCGGGCCAGAGTACTACGAGCAGTACTTC
>TRBJ2-5|TRBV20-1|once|NA
CSAPDSWETQYF
TGCAGTGCCCCCGACTCGTGGGAGACCCAGTACTTC
>TRBJ2-7|TRBV7-2|NA|NA
CASSLGAAVEQYF
TGTGCCAGCAGCTTAGGAGCGGCAGTCGAGCAGTACTTC
>TRBJ2-2|TRBV10-2|NA|NA
CASSGTSTGELFF
TGCGCCAGCAGTGGAACTAGTACCGGGGAGCTGTTTTTT
>TRBJ2-7|TRBV19|NA|NA
CASSIRDSEGWQYF
TGTGCCAGTAGTATCCGTGACTCGGAAGGATGGCAGTACTTC
>TRBJ2-3|TRBV9|NA|TRBD2
CASSLLGTSGIGTDTQYF
TGTGCCAGCAGCTTACTCGGGACTAGCGGGATTGGGACAGATACGCAGTATTTT
>TRBJ1-5|TRBV7-8|NA|NA
CASSLGRGTGQPQHF
TGTGCCAGCAGCTTGGGCAGGGGAACCGGACAGCCCCAGCATTTT
>TRBJ1-6|TRBV20-1|few|NA
CSARARGESPLHF
TGCAGTGCTAGAGCAAGGGGAGAGTCACCCCTCCACTTT
>TRBJ2-7|TRBV20-1|NA|NA
CSARIDHEQYF
TGCAGTGCTAGGATTGACCACGAGCAGTACTTC
>TRBJ1-1|TRBV20-1|NA|NA
CSARTRLEGTEAFF
TGCAGTGCTAGAACCCGATTGGAAGGCACTGAAGCTTTCTTT
>TRBJ1-2|TRBV9|NA|NA
CASSAGGGSLSYGYTF
TGTGCCAGCAGCGCTGGGGGGGGGTCCCTATCATATGGCTACACCTTC
>TRBJ2-7|TRBV6-5|NA|TRBD2
CASSYEGLAGGPSEQYF
TGTGCCAGCAGTTACGAAGGGTTAGCGGGAGGGCCCTCCGAGCAGTACTTC
>TRBJ2-1|TRBV7-8|NA|NA
CASSSNGGTPFF
TGTGCCAGCAGTTCCAACGGGGGGACACCGTTCTTC
>TRBJ2-3|TRBV7-6|NA|NA
CASSLAGPEGDTQYF
TGTGCCAGCAGCTTAGCTGGACCTGAGGGAGATACGCAGTATTTT
>TRBJ2-3|TRBV10-3|NA|TRBD2
CATSRGTSGRSDTQYF
TGTGCCACCTCTCGGGGGACTAGCGGGAGATCAGATACGCAGTATTTT
>TRBJ2-3|TRBV19|NA|NA
CASSLQGPPDTQYF
TGTGCCAGTAGTCTACAGGGTCCCCCAGATACGCAGTATTTT
>TRBJ2-7|TRBV7-9|NA|TRBD1
CASSLGGQGSYEQYF
TGTGCCAGCAGCTTAGGGGGACAGGGGTCCTACGAGCAGTACTTC
>TRBJ2-3|TRBV7-2|NA|NA
CASSLTSMRPDTQYF
TGTGCCAGCAGCCTGACTAGTATGAGGCCAGATACGCAGTATTTT
>TRBJ1-1|TRBV10-3|few|TRBD1
CAIRPQVGTGREAFF
TGTGCCATCAGGCCGCAGGTCGGGACAGGGCGCGAAGCTTTCTTT
>TRBJ2-3|TRBV29-1|NA|TRBD1
CGVVGTGRDEQYF
TGCGGCGTTGTGGGGACAGGGCGGGATGAGCAGTATTTT
>TRBJ2-3|TRBV15|NA|TRBD1
CATSGRQGSTDTQYF
TGTGCCACCAGCGGGAGACAGGGGAGCACAGATACGCAGTATTTT
>TRBJ1-1|TRBV10-3|few|NA
CAITGSARETEAFF
TGTGCCATCACCGGGTCGGCACGGGAGACTGAAGCTTTCTTT
>TRBJ1-6|TRBV9|once|NA
CASGPQLQGPNSPLHF
TGTGCCAGCGGACCCCAACTTCAGGGACCCAATTCACCCCTCCACTTT
>TRBJ2-7|TRBV7-9|NA|NA
CASSWDFRYEQYF
TGTGCCAGCAGCTGGGACTTCCGCTACGAGCAGTACTTC
>TRBJ1-2|TRBV20-1|few|TRBD1
CSARTTGIGGYTF
TGCAGTGCTAGAACGACAGGGATTGGTGGCTACACCTTC
>TRBJ1-6|TRBV5-6|NA|NA
CASRRSQGSYNSPLHF
TGTGCCAGCAGACGATCCCAGGGGTCCTATAATTCACCCCTCCACTTT
>TRBJ1-2|TRBV7-9|NA|TRBD1
CASSRAGQTGGYTF
TGTGCCAGCAGCCGGGCGGGGCAGACAGGGGGATACACCTTC
>TRBJ1-2|TRBV15|NA|NA
CATSRGSRGYTF
TGTGCCACCAGCAGAGGAAGCCGTGGCTACACCTTC
>TRBJ2-3|TRBV20-1|NA|TRBD2
CSAIFGTTSTDTQYF
TGCAGTGCTATCTTCGGGACTACCAGCACAGATACGCAGTATTTT
>TRBJ1-5|TRBV4-1|many|NA
CASSQAGTPDQPQHF
TGCGCCAGCAGCCAGGCAGGGACACCCGATCAGCCCCAGCATTTT
>TRBJ2-3|TRBV4-2|NA|NA
CASSQEASGSASTQYF
TGTGCTAGCAGCCAAGAGGCAAGCGGGTCGGCTAGTACGCAGTATTTT
>TRBJ2-1|TRBV7-3|NA|NA
CASNPGGNYNEQFF
TGTGCCAGCAACCCGGGGGGCAATTACAATGAGCAGTTCTTC
>TRBJ2-3|TRBV20-1|NA|NA
CSAKDSGGDTQYF
TGCAGTGCCAAAGATAGTGGGGGAGATACGCAGTATTTT
>TRBJ1-1|TRBV5-1|NA|TRBD1
CASSFRDRADAFF
TGCGCCAGCAGCTTCAGGGACAGGGCGGACGCTTTCTTT
>TRBJ2-6|TRBV4-1|few|NA
CASSPGRGAYVLTF
TGCGCCAGCAGCCCTGGTCGGGGGGCCTACGTCCTGACTTTC
>TRBJ1-2|TRBV24-1|NA|TRBD1
CATSDPGTDHHYGYTF
TGTGCCACCAGTGACCCCGGGACAGACCATCACTATGGCTACACCTTC
>TRBJ2-2|TRBV9|few|TRBD1
CASSTGQVSNTGELFF
TGTGCCAGCAGCACCGGACAGGTTTCGAACACCGGGGAGCTGTTTTTT
>TRBJ1-1|TRBV6-5|NA|TRBD1
CASRPGQGGTEAFF
TGTGCCAGCAGGCCTGGACAGGGGGGCACTGAAGCTTTCTTT
>TRBJ1-2|TRBV10-3|NA|NA
CAISESSSSGWHYGYTF
TGTGCCATCAGTGAGTCGTCTTCGTCAGGGTGGCACTATGGCTACACCTTC
>TRBJ2-6|TRBV24-1|NA|TRBD1
CAVAPGRGRTGANVLTF
TGTGCCGTCGCCCCGGGCAGGGGGCGCACTGGGGCCAACGTCCTGACTTTC